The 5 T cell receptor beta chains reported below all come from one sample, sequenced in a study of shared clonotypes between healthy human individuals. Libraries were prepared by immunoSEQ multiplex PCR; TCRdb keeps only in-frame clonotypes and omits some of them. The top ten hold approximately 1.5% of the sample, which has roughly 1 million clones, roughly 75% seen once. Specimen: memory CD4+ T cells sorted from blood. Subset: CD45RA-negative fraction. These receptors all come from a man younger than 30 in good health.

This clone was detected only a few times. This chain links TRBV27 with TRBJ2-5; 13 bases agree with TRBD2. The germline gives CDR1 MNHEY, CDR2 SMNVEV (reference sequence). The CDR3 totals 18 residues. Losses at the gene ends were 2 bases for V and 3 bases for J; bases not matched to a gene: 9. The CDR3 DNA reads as TGTGCCAGCAGTTTAGAAGGGGGGACTAGCGGGATTGAAGAGACCCAGTACTTC. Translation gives CASSLEGGTSGIEETQYF.

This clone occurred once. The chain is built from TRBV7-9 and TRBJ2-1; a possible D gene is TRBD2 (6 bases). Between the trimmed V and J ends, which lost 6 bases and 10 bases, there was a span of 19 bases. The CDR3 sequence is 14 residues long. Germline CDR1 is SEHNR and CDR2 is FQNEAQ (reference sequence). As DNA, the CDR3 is TGTGCCAGCAGAAGGTCAGCCGGAGGGGAAGAGCAGTTCTTC. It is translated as CASRRSAGGEEQFF.

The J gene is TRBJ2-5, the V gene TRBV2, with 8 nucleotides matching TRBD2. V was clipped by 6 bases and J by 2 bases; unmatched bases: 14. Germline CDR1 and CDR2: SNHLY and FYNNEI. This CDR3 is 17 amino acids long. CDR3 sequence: CASRHSVFSGTQETQYF. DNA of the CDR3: TGTGCCAGCAGGCACTCGGTGTTTAGCGGGACGCAAGAGACCCAGTACTTC. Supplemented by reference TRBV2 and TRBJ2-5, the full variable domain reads EPEVTQTPSHQVTQMGQEVILRCVPISNHLYFYWYRQILGQKVEFLVSFYNNEISEKSEIFDDQFSVERPDGSNFTLKIRSTKLEDSAMYFCASRHSVFSGTQETQYFGPGTRLLVL.

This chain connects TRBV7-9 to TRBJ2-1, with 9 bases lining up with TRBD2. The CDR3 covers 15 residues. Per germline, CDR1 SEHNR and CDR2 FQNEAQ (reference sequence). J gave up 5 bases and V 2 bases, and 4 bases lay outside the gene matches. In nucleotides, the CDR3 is TGTGCCAGCAGCTTATACCTAGCGGGGAACAATGAGCAGTTCTTC. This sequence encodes CASSLYLAGNNEQFF.

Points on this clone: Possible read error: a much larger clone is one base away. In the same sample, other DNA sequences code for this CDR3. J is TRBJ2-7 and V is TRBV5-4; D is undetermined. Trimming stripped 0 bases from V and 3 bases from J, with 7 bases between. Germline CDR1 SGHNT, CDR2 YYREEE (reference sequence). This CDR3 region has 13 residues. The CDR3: CASSLDGFYEQYF. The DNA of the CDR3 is TGTGCCAGCAGCTTGGACGGGTTCTACGAGCAGTACTTC.